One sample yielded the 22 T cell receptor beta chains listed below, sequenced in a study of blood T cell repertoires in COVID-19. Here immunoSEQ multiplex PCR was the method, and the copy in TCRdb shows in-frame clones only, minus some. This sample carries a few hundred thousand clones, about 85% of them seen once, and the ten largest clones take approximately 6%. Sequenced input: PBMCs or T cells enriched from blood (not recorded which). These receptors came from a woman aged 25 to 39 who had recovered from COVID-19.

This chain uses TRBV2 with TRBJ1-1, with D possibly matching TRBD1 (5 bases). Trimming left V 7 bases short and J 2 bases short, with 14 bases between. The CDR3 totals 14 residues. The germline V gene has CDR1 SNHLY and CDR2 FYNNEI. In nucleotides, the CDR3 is TGTGCCAGCAACTTCCGACAGACAAACACTGAAGCTTTCTTT. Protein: CASNFRQTNTEAFF.

The CDR3 sequence is CAWSGDLTGGYTF. The CDR3 nucleotides read TGTGCCTGGAGTGGTGACTTAACAGGGGGCTACACCTTC. The chain uses TRBV30 and TRBJ1-2; perhaps TRBD1 as D (6 bases). The CDR3 contains 13 residues. Germline CDR1 reads GTSNPN; CDR2 reads SVGIG (reference sequence). Trimming cost V 1 base and J 8 bases, with 14 bases left between them.

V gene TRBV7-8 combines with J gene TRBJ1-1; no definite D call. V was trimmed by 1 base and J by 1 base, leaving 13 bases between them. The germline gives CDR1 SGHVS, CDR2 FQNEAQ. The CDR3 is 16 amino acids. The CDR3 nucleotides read TGTGCCAGCAGCTTAGAGAGTCCTCTAGGGAACACTGAAGCTTTCTTT. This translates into CASSLESPLGNTEAFF.

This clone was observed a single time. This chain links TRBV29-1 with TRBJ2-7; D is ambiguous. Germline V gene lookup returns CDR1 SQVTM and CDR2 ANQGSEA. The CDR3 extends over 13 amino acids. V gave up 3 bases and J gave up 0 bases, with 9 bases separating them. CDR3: CSVEVGSSYEQYF. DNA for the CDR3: TGCAGCGTTGAGGTTGGCAGCTCCTACGAGCAGTACTTC.

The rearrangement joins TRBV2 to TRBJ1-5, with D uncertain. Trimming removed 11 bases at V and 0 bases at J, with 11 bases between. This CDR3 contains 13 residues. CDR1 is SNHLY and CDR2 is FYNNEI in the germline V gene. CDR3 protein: CAWRSYSNQPQHF. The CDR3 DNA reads TGTGCCTGGAGAAGTTATAGCAATCAGCCCCAGCATTTT.

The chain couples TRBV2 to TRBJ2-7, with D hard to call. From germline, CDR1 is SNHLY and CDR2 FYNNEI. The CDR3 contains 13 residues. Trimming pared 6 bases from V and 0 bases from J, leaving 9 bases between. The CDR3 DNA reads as TGTGCCAGCAGCCAATTTAGCTCCTACGAGCAGTACTTC. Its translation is CASSQFSSYEQYF.

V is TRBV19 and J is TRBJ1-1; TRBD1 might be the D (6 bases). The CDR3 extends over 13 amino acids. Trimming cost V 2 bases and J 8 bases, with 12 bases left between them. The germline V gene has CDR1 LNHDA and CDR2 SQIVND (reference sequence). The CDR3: CASSIMQGPEAFF. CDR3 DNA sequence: TGTGCCAGTAGTATAATGCAGGGGCCGGAAGCTTTCTTT.

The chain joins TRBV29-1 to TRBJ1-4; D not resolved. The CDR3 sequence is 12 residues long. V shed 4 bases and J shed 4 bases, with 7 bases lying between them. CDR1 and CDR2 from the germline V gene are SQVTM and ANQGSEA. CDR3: CSVGRINEKLFF. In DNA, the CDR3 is TGCAGCGTTGGCAGAATTAATGAAAAACTGTTTTTT.

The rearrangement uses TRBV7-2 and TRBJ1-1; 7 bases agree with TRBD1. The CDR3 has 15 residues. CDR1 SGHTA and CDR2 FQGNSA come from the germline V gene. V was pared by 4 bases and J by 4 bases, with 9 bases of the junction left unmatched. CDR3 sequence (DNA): TGTGCCAGCAGCTCACCCGATGACAGGGCCACTGAAGCTTTCTTT. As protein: CASSSPDDRATEAFF.

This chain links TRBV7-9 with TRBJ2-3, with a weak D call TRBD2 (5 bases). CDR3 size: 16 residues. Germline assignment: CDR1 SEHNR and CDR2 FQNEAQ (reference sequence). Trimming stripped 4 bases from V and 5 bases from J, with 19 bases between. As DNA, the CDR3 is TGTGCCAGCAGCTCAGAGGACTGGGGTTTGGGAGATACGCAGTATTTT. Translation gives CASSSEDWGLGDTQYF.

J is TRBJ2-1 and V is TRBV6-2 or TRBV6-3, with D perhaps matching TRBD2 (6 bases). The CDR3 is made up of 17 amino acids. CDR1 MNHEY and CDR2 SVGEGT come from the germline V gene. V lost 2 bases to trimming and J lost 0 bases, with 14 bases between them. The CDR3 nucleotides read TGTGCCAGCAGTTACCCTGGAGGGTTTGTCTCCTACAATGAGCAGTTCTTC. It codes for CASSYPGGFVSYNEQFF.

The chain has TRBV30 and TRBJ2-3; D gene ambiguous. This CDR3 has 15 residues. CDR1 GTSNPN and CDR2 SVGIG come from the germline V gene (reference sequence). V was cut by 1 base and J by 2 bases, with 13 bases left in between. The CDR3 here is CAWSARLPFTDTQYF. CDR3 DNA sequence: TGTGCCTGGAGTGCGAGGCTCCCGTTCACAGATACGCAGTATTTT.

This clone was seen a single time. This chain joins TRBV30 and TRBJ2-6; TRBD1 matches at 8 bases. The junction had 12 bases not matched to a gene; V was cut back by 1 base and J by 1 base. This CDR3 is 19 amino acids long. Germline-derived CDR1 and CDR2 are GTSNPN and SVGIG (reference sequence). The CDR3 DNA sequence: TGTGCCTGGAGTGGCCACTCCCCGGGACAGGATTCTGGGGCCAACGTCCTGACTTTC. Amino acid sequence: CAWSGHSPGQDSGANVLTF.

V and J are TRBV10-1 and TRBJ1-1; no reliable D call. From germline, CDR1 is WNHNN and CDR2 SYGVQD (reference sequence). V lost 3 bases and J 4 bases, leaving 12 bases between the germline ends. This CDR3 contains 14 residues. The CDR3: CASSDSVRGTEAFF. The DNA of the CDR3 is TGCGCCAGCAGTGATTCTGTACGGGGCACTGAAGCTTTCTTT.

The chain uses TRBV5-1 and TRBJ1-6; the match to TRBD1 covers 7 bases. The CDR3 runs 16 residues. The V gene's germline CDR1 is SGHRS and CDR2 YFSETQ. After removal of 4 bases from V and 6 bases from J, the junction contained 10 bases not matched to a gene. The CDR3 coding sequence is TGCGCCAGCAGCAGGGAGACAGGGAATAGTAATTCACCCCTCCACTTT. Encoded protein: CASSRETGNSNSPLHF.

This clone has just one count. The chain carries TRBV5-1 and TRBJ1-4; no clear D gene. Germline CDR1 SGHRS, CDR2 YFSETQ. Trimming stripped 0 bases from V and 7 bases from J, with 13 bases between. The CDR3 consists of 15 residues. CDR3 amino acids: CASSLASGSAEKLFF. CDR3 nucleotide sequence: TGCGCCAGCAGCTTGGCCTCGGGGTCGGCTGAAAAACTGTTTTTT.

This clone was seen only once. The CDR3 region is CASSVGTANTGELFF. Here the CDR3 DNA reads TGTGCCAGCAGCGTTGGGACAGCGAACACCGGGGAGCTGTTTTTT. The chain employs TRBV9 and TRBJ2-2; 7 bases align to TRBD1. This CDR3 comprises 15 residues. The germline V gene has CDR1 SGDLS and CDR2 YYNGEE. V shed 2 bases and J 0 bases; nucleotides not matched to a gene: 1.

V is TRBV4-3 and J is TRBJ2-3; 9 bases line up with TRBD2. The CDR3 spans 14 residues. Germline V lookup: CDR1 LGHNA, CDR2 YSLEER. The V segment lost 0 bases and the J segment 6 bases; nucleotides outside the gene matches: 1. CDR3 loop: CASSQDSGGDTQYF. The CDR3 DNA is TGCGCCAGCAGCCAAGATAGCGGGGGTGATACGCAGTATTTT.

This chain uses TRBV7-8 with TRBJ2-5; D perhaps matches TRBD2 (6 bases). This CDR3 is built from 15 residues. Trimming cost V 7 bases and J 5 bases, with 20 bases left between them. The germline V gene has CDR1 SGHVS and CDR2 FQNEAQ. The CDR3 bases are TGTGCCAGCATCTCACCGGGGGAACGACGGGAGACCCAGTACTTC. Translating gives CASISPGERRETQYF.

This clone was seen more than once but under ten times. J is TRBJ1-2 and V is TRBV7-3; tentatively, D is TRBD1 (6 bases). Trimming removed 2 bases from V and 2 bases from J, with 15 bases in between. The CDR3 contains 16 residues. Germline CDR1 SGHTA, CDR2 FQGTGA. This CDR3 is CASSLFPSGANYGYTF. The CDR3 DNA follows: TGTGCCAGCAGCTTATTTCCCTCAGGGGCCAACTATGGCTACACCTTC.

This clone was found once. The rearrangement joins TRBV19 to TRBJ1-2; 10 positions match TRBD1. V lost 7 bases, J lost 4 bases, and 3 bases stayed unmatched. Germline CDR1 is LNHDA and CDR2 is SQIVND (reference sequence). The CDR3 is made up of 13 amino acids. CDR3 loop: CASTDRGGYGYTF. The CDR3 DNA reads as TGTGCCAGTACGGACAGGGGGGGCTATGGCTACACCTTC.

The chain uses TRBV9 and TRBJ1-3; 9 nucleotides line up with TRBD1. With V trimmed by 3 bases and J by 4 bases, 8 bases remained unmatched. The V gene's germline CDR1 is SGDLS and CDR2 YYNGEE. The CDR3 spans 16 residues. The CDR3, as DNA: TGTGCCAGCAGCGCCACCGGGACAGGGTCGGGAAACACCATATATTTT. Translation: CASSATGTGSGNTIYF.